A selection of T cell receptor beta chains follows, all from one sample in a study of blood T cell repertoires in COVID-19. Assay used: immunoSEQ multiplex PCR; TCRdb lists only in-frame clones, some missing. The sample contains a few hundred thousand clones, 82% of which appear only once. The sequenced material came from peripheral blood. Receptor source: a woman under 30 with acute or convalescent COVID-19. Both conserved end residues are part of each CDR3. Fields, in order: clone size, V gene, D gene, J gene, CDR3 protein, CDR3 DNA. A D gene is named only where the DNA matches it firmly. Clone size is not always given. Where it is, it says once, few, many or a class for expanded clones.

>NA|TRBV10-1|NA|TRBJ2-5
CASSESWGLAFQETQYF
TGCGCCAGCAGTGAGTCATGGGGGCTAGCCTTTCAAGAGACCCAGTACTTC
>NA|TRBV14|NA|TRBJ2-7
CASSRNLRGPGHEQYF
TGTGCCAGCAGCCGGAACCTCAGGGGACCCGGCCACGAGCAGTACTTC
>NA|TRBV18|TRBD2|TRBJ2-1
CASSPEVAGGPNEQFF
TGTGCCAGCTCACCGGAGGTAGCGGGAGGGCCTAATGAGCAGTTCTTC
>NA|TRBV5-1|NA|TRBJ2-5
CASSLRDKKETQYF
TGCGCCAGCAGCTTGCGCGATAAGAAAGAGACCCAGTACTTC
>few|TRBV6-2/TRBV6-3|TRBD1|TRBJ1-5
CASSPQGARSQPQHF
TGTGCCAGCAGTCCCCAGGGGGCCCGGAGTCAGCCCCAGCATTTT
>NA|TRBV30|NA|TRBJ2-7
CAWSVVGAGSYEQYF
TGTGCCTGGAGTGTAGTCGGAGCGGGCAGTTACGAGCAGTACTTC
>NA|TRBV6-5|NA|TRBJ1-2
CASSYSKLYGYTF
TGTGCCAGCAGTTACTCGAAACTCTATGGCTACACCTTC
>once|TRBV6-5|NA|TRBJ2-1
CASMTVSYNEQFF
TGTGCCAGCATGACAGTCTCCTACAATGAGCAGTTCTTC
>few|TRBV7-9|NA|TRBJ2-1
CASSVQNPGLGYNEQFF
TGTGCCAGCAGCGTACAAAACCCCGGGTTGGGTTACAATGAGCAGTTCTTC
>NA|TRBV4-2|TRBD2|TRBJ2-7
CASSQEELAGGPHEQYF
TGTGCCAGCAGCCAAGAAGAGCTAGCGGGAGGGCCGCACGAGCAGTACTTC
>NA|TRBV9|NA|TRBJ2-6
CASSVGGTGANVLTF
TGTGCCAGCAGCGTTGGGGGGACTGGGGCCAACGTCCTGACTTTC
>NA|TRBV5-4|NA|TRBJ2-5
CASSFRVEETQYF
TGTGCCAGCAGCTTCAGGGTAGAAGAGACCCAGTACTTC
>NA|TRBV12-3/TRBV12-4|NA|TRBJ2-2
CAFGGQNTGELFF
TGTGCGTTTGGGGGCCAGAACACCGGGGAGCTGTTTTTT
>NA|TRBV9|NA|TRBJ2-2
CASRGQASSVGELFF
TGTGCCAGCAGGGGACAAGCTAGTTCCGTCGGGGAGCTGTTTTTT
>NA|TRBV14|TRBD2|TRBJ2-7
CASSYGLAGAPSNF
TGTGCCAGCAGCTATGGACTAGCGGGAGCGCCTTCCAACTTC
>NA|TRBV27|NA|TRBJ1-6
CASIVEGGDGSPLHF
TGTGCCAGCATAGTTGAGGGGGGGGACGGGTCACCCCTCCACTTT
>once|TRBV2|TRBD1|TRBJ2-3
CASSGIEGTVFTDTQYF
TGTGCCAGCAGTGGTATCGAGGGGACAGTCTTCACAGATACGCAGTATTTT
>NA|TRBV5-1|TRBD1|TRBJ2-5
CASSLGAGTAKETQYF
TGCGCCAGCAGCTTGGGGGCCGGGACAGCCAAAGAGACCCAGTACTTC
>NA|TRBV6-1|NA|TRBJ1-2
CASSEQGLRGYTF
TGTGCCAGCAGTGAACAGGGGCTCCGAGGCTACACCTTC
>once|TRBV19|TRBD1|TRBJ1-5
CASSGGQGDSNQPQHF
TGTGCCAGTAGCGGAGGACAGGGGGATAGCAATCAGCCCCAGCATTTT
>NA|TRBV6-1|NA|TRBJ1-2
CASSDLTDSIRGYTF
TGTGCCAGCAGTGACCTGACAGACAGCATCCGTGGCTACACCTTC
>few|TRBV7-2|TRBD1|TRBJ2-3
CASTLRTTGGLDTQYF
TGTGCCAGCACCCTTCGGACGACAGGGGGTCTCGATACGCAGTATTTT
>NA|TRBV6-5|TRBD1|TRBJ1-2
CASSWGQDGYTF
TGTGCCAGCAGTTGGGGACAGGATGGCTACACCTTC
>NA|TRBV19|NA|TRBJ2-2
CASADGTMNTGELFF
TGTGCCAGTGCTGATGGGACAATGAACACCGGGGAGCTGTTTTTT